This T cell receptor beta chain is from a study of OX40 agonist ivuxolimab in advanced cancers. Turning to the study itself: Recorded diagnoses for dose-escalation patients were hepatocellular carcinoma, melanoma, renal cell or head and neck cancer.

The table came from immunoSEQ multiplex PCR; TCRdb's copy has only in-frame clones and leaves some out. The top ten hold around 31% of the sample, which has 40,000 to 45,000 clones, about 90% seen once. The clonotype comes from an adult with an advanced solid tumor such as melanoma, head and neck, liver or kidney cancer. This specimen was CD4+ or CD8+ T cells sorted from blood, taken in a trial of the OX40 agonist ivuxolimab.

The CDR3 region has the DNA TGTGCCACCAGCAGAGATGCACAGGGGAATGAAAAACTGTTTTTT. Translation: CATSRDAQGNEKLFF. The J gene is TRBJ1-4, the V gene TRBV15, with 7 bases lining up with TRBD1. Per the germline V gene, CDR1 is LNHNV and CDR2 is YYDKDF (reference sequence). The J segment lost 5 bases and the V segment lost 0 bases, leaving 3 bases of the junction unmatched. The CDR3 has 15 amino acids.